This paragraph covers one T cell receptor beta chain sequence. No antigen is known for it. TCRdb's table, derived via immunoSEQ multiplex PCR, lists solely in-frame clones and lacks some. The data contain around 53,000 clones, under 85% of them singletons. This sample stems from a study of a mutant IDH1 vaccine in newly diagnosed glioma. In the study overall: Radiotherapy alone preceded vaccination by 4-6 weeks; alternatively, vaccination started with temozolomide cycles.

Time point specified: week 35, safety follow-up. With topical imiquimod, each dose of the vaccine consisted of 300 ug of mutant IDH1 20-mer peptide. Here the sequenced sample was PBMCs, taken from a glioma patient whose treatment included an IDH1 peptide vaccine. This receptor was obtained from a man aged 35 to 55 with glioma.

The CDR3 here is CASSQVALSTHEQYF. The CDR3 DNA reads as TGCGCCAGCAGCCAAGTGGCCCTATCCACCCACGAGCAGTACTTC. The rearrangement uses TRBV4-1 and TRBJ2-7; D is ambiguous. This CDR3 region has 15 residues. Germline values: CDR1 MGHRA, CDR2 YSYEKL. With 1 base removed from V and 5 bases from J, the gap between germline ends came to 15 bases.